Included here is one T cell receptor beta chain sequence, with context. As yet, its antigen is unknown. The source of the sample is a study of cytomegalovirus exposure and HLA in healthy donors. Study outcomes and limitations: The majority of TCR sequences were rare, yet some public TCRs appeared in many donors.

The CDR3 extends over 14 amino acids. Per the germline V gene, CDR1 is SNHLY and CDR2 is FYNNEI. Deletions cut 1 base from V and 8 bases from J, with 11 bases between. The PCR had 60 Vbeta and 13 Jbeta primers. Method: immunoSEQ multiplex PCR; TCRdb's copy keeps in-frame clones and lacks some. The sample includes 80,000 to 130,000 clones, approximately 73% of them seen just once. This TCR derives from a woman aged 50 to 65 in good health and CMV-seropositive. The sample was PBMCs. The chain couples TRBV2 to TRBJ1-4, with D perhaps matching TRBD1 (6 bases). Written as DNA, the CDR3 is TGTGCCAGCAGTGAAGGGCAGGGGCAGGAAAAACTGTTTTTT. Its protein is CASSEGQGQEKLFF.